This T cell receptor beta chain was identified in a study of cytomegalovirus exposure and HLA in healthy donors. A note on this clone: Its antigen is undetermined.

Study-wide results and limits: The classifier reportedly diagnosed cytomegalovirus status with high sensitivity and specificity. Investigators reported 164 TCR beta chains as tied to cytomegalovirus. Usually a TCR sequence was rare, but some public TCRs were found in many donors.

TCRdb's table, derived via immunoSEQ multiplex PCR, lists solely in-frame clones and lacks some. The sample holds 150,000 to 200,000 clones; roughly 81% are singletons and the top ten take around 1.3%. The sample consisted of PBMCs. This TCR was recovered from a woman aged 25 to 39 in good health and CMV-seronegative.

CDR3 region: CASGTGSSENTEAFF. The DNA for the CDR3 is TGCGCCAGCGGGACAGGCTCTTCGGAGAACACTGAAGCTTTCTTT. This chain uses TRBV5-1 with TRBJ1-1, with TRBD1 matching over 8 bases. Germline V gives CDR1 SGHRS, CDR2 YFSETQ. This CDR3 is 15 amino acids long. Trimming at V came to 7 bases and at J to 1 base, leaving 9 bases not matched to a gene.